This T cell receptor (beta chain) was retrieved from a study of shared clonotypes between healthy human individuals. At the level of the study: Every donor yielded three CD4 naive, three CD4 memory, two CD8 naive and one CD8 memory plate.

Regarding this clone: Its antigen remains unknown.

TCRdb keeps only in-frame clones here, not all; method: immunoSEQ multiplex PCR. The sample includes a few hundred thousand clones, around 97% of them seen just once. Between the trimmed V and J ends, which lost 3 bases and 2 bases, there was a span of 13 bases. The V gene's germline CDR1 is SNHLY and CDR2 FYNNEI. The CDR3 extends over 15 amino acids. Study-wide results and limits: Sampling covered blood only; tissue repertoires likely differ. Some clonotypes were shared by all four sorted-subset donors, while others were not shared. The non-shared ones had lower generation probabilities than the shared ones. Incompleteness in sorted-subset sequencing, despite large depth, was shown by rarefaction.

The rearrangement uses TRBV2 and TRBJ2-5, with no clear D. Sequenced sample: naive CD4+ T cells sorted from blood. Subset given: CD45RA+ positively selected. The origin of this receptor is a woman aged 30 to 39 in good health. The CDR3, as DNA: TGTGCCAGCAGTGAGTTAGTAAAACCGCAAGAGACCCAGTACTTC. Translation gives CASSELVKPQETQYF.